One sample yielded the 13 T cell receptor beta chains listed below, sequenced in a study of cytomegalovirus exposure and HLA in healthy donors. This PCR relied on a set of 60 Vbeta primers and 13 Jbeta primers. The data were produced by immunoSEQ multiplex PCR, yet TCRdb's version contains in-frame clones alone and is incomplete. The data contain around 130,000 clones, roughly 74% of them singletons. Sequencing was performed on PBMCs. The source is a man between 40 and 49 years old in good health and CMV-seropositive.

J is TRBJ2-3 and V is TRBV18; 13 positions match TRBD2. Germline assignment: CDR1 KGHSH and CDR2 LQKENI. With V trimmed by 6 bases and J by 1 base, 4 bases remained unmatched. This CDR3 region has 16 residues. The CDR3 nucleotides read TGTGCCAGCTCTCAAGGACTAGCGGGGGGCACAGATACGCAGTATTTT. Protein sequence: CASSQGLAGGTDTQYF.

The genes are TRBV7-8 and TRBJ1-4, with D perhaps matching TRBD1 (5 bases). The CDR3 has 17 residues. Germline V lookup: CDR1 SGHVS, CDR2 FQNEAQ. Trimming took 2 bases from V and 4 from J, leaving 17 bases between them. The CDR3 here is CASSLNLRLGLNEKLFF. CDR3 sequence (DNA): TGTGCCAGCAGCTTAAATTTGAGGCTGGGGCTTAATGAAAAACTGTTTTTT.

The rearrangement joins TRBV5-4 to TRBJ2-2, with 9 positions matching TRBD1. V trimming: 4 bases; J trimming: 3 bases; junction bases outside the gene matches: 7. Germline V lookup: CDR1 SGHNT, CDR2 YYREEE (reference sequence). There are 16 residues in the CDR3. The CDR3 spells CASSNRDRVDTGELFF. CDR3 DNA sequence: TGTGCCAGCAGCAACCGGGACAGGGTTGACACCGGGGAGCTGTTTTTT.

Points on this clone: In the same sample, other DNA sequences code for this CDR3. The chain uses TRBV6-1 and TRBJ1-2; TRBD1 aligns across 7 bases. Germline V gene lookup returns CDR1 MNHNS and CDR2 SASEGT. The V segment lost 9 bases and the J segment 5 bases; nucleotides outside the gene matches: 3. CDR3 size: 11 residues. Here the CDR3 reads CASTGVYGYTF. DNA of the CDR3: TGTGCCAGTACAGGGGTTTATGGCTACACCTTC.

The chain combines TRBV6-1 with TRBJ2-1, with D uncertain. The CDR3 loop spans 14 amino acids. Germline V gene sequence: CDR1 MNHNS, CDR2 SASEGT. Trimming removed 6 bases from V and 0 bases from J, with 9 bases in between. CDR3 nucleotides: TGTGCCAGCAGACAACCCAGCTCCTACAATGAGCAGTTCTTC. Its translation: CASRQPSSYNEQFF.

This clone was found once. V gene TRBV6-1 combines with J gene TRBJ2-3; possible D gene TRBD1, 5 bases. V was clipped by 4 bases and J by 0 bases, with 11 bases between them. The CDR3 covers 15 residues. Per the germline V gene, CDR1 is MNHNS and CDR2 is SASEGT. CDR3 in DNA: TGTGCCAGCAGTGCCCAGGGCGATAGCACAGATACGCAGTATTTT. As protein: CASSAQGDSTDTQYF.

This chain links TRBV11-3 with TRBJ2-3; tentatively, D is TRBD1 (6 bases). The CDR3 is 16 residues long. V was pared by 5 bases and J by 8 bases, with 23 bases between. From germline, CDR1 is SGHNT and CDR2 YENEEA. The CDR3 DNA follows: TGTGCCAGCAGCGCCGACACAGGGTGGACGGCTCCTACGCAGTATTTT. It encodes CASSADTGWTAPTQYF.

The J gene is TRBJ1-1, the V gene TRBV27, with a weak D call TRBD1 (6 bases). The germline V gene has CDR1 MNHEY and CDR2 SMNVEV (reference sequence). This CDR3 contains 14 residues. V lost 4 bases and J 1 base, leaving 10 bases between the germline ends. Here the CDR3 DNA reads TGTGCCAGCAGTTCGGGGGGCGCGAACACTGAAGCTTTCTTT. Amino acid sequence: CASSSGGANTEAFF.

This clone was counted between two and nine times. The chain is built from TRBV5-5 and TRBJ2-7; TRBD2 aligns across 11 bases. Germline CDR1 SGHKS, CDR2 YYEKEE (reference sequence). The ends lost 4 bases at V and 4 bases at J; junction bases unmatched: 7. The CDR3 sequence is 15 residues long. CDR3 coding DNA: TGTGCCAGCAGCACACGGACTAGCGGGTTTTACGAGCAGTACTTC. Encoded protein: CASSTRTSGFYEQYF.

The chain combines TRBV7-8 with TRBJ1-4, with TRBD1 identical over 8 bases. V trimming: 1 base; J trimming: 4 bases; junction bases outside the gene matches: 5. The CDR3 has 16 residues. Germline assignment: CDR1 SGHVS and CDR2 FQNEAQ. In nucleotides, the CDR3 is TGTGCCAGCAGCTTAGGCAGGGGGCTTGATAATGAAAAACTGTTTTTT. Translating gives CASSLGRGLDNEKLFF. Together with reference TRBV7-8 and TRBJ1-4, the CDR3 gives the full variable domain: GAGVSQSPRYKVAKRGQDVALRCDPISGHVSLFWYQQALGQGPEFLTYFQNEAQLDKSGLPSDRFFAERPEGSVSTLKIQRTQQEDSAVYLCASSLGRGLDNEKLFFGSGTQLSVL.

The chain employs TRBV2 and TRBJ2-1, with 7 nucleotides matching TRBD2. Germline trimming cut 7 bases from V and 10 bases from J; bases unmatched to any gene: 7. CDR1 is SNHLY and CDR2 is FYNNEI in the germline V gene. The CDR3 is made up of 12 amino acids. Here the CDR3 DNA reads TGTGCCAGCACCGAGCAGCGGGACGAGCAGTTCTTC. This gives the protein CASTEQRDEQFF.

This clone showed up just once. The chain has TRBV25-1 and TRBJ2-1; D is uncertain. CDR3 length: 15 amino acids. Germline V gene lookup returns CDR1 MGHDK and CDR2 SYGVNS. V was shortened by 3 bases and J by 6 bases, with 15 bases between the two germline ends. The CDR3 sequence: CASSDKEVIGNEQFF. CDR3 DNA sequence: TGTGCCAGCAGTGATAAAGAGGTGATAGGCAATGAGCAGTTCTTC.

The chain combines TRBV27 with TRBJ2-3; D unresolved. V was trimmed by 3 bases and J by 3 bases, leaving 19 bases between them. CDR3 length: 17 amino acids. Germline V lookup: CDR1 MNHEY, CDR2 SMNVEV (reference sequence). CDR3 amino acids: CASSFRLANQVTDTQYF. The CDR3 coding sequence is TGTGCCAGCAGTTTCCGTCTGGCCAATCAAGTTACAGATACGCAGTATTTT.